The 32 T cell receptor beta chains below all came from one sample that was sequenced in a study of cytotoxic CD8 clonotypes in ibrutinib-treated CLL. Sequencing was performed with immunoSEQ multiplex PCR; in TCRdb, only in-frame clones are kept and a portion is missing. This sample yields 14,000 to 15,000 clones, of which around 61% are seen a single time; about 13% belongs to the top ten. Here the sequenced sample was PBMCs, taken before ibrutinib treatment. These receptors were obtained from a human donor with chronic lymphocytic leukemia.

The rearrangement links TRBV4-1 to TRBJ1-4; 9 bases match TRBD1. The CDR3 covers 16 residues. J was trimmed by 8 bases and V by 2 bases; bases with no gene match: 9. Germline lookup yields CDR1 MGHRA and CDR2 YSYEKL. CDR3 DNA sequence: TGCGCCAGCAGCCAAAAAATTCGGACAGGGGACGAAAAACTGTTTTTT. Translation: CASSQKIRTGDEKLFF.

The chain links TRBV6-5 to TRBJ1-2; 9 bases fit TRBD1. The CDR3 loop spans 14 amino acids. Germline V CDR1 and CDR2: MNHEY, SVGAGI. The V segment lost 6 bases and the J segment 2 bases; nucleotides outside the gene matches: 4. CDR3 residues: CASRRTGANYGYTF. DNA of the CDR3: TGTGCCAGCAGGAGGACAGGGGCGAACTATGGCTACACCTTC.

The genes are TRBV7-9 and TRBJ2-3; D gene unclear. This CDR3 contains 13 residues. Looked up from germline, CDR1 is SEHNR and CDR2 is FQNEAQ (reference sequence). V was trimmed by 5 bases and J by 4 bases, leaving 10 bases between them. The CDR3 bases are TGTGCCAGCAGCCCCGCCCGGGCAGATACGCAGTATTTT. Protein product: CASSPARADTQYF. Full variable domain (rest looked up from reference TRBV7-9 and TRBJ2-3): DTGVSQNPRHKITKRGQNVTFRCDPISEHNRLYWYRQTLGQGPEFLTYFQNEAQLEKSRLLSDRFSAERPKGSFSTLEIQRTEQGDSAMYLCASSPARADTQYFGPGTRLTVL.

The chain's CDR3 is CASSLPLGTEAFF. CDR3 coding DNA: TGCGCCAGCAGTCTTCCCCTGGGCACTGAAGCTTTCTTT. The genes are TRBV23-1 and TRBJ1-1; D unclear. TRBV23-1 is an ORF; its function is uncertain. Trimming shortened V by 4 bases and J by 4 bases, and 10 bases separated the two germline ends. The CDR3 sequence is 13 residues long.

This sequence joins TRBV2 and TRBJ2-7; TRBD2 matches 8 bases. The germline V gene encodes CDR1 SNHLY and CDR2 FYNNEI. This CDR3 is 13 amino acids long. With V trimmed by 7 bases and J by 2 bases, 4 bases remained unmatched. The CDR3 DNA reads as TGTGCCAGCACGGGACTAGGAGCCTACGAGCAGTACTTC. It yields the protein CASTGLGAYEQYF.

J is TRBJ2-3 and V is TRBV2, with D tentatively TRBD1 or TRBD2 (5 bases each). CDR3 length: 14 residues. Trimming pared 6 bases from V and 11 bases from J, leaving 21 bases between. Looked up from germline, CDR1 is SNHLY and CDR2 is FYNNEI. The CDR3 DNA sequence: TGTGCCAGCAGAGCCGGGGACCATCAGAATATGCAGTATTTT. Amino acid sequence: CASRAGDHQNMQYF.

In its sample, this clone was seen a few times. The rearrangement uses TRBV7-2 and TRBJ2-1, with D perhaps TRBD1 (6 bases). The CDR3 is 15 amino acids. In germline, CDR1 is SGHTA, CDR2 FQGNSA. V was trimmed by 2 bases and J by 5 bases, leaving 13 bases between them. The CDR3 DNA follows: TGTGCCAGCAGCTTATCCGGGACAACCCACAATGAGCAGTTCTTC. Translated: CASSLSGTTHNEQFF.

This clone has just a few counts. This CDR3 reads CASSQDGPGAEAFF. The CDR3 nucleotides are TGTGCCAGCAGCCAAGACGGGCCAGGGGCTGAAGCTTTCTTT. The chain links TRBV4-2 to TRBJ1-1; TRBD1 is a possible D gene (6 bases). The germline CDR1 and CDR2 sequences are LGHNA and YNFKEQ. Trimming cost V 0 bases and J 6 bases, with 11 bases left between them. The length of the CDR3 is 14 residues.

The J gene is TRBJ2-1, the V gene TRBV7-9, with TRBD2 identical over 8 bases. Germline V gene data show CDR1 as SEHNR and CDR2 as FQNEAQ (reference sequence). The CDR3 has 17 residues. Trimming cost V 5 bases and J 6 bases; bases outside gene matches: 15. CDR3: CASSQGSPGLGANEQFF. In DNA form, the CDR3 reads TGTGCCAGCAGCCAAGGGTCGCCGGGACTAGGCGCCAATGAGCAGTTCTTC.

This sequence joins TRBV28 and TRBJ2-3, with 7 bases aligning to TRBD2. The V gene end was trimmed by 6 bases and the J gene end by 6 bases; junction bases not matched to a gene: 15. This CDR3 spans 16 amino acids. Germline V CDR1 and CDR2: MDHEN, SYDVKM. The DNA for the CDR3 is TGTGCCAGCAGCGCCCTCATGAGCGGGATTGAGGATACGCAGTATTTT. Translation gives CASSALMSGIEDTQYF.

This chain links TRBV30 with TRBJ2-3, with 8 bases aligning to TRBD2. Germline V lookup: CDR1 GTSNPN, CDR2 SVGIG (reference sequence). Losses at the gene ends were 4 bases for V and 2 bases for J; bases not matched to a gene: 5. The CDR3 totals 14 residues. The DNA for the CDR3 is TGTGCCTGGAATAGCGGGACCCTCACAGATACGCAGTATTTT. Translation: CAWNSGTLTDTQYF.

V gene TRBV6-5 combines with J gene TRBJ1-1, with 10 bases lining up with TRBD1. Trimming cost V 8 bases and J 10 bases; bases outside gene matches: 16. Germline V gene data show CDR1 as MNHEY and CDR2 as SVGAGI. The CDR3 sequence is 15 residues long. The CDR3 nucleotides are TGTGCCAGCGCTCCAGGACAGGGGGGGAACTGGAGAGCTTTCTTT. It encodes CASAPGQGGNWRAFF.

The chain is built from TRBV9 and TRBJ1-1, with D possibly TRBD1 on 5 matching bases. Trimming removed 4 bases from V and 4 bases from J, with 14 bases in between. The CDR3 runs to 14 residues. Germline V CDR1 and CDR2: SGDLS, YYNGEE. CDR3 protein: CASSPLGVTTEAFF. The CDR3, as DNA: TGTGCCAGCAGCCCCCTAGGGGTGACCACTGAAGCTTTCTTT.

The chain recombines TRBV6-5 with TRBJ2-3, with TRBD2 matching over 9 bases. Trimming removed 5 bases from V and 4 bases from J; junction bases left unmatched: 7. In germline, CDR1 is MNHEY, CDR2 SVGAGI. This CDR3 has 15 residues. The CDR3 DNA reads TGTGCCAGCAGTATTGGGACTAGCTTCGCAGATACGCAGTATTTT. It translates to CASSIGTSFADTQYF.

This clone showed up just a few times. The chain links TRBV2 to TRBJ1-2, with D possibly matching TRBD1 (6 bases). The CDR3 sequence is 17 residues long. V lost 4 bases and J lost 6, with 24 bases in between. Germline V gene lookup returns CDR1 SNHLY and CDR2 FYNNEI. The CDR3 spells CASSAGAGSDSNDGYTF. The CDR3 region has the DNA TGTGCCAGCAGTGCGGGGGCAGGGTCCGATTCCAACGATGGCTACACCTTC. Full variable domain (missing parts from reference TRBV2 and TRBJ1-2): EPEVTQTPSHQVTQMGQEVILRCVPISNHLYFYWYRQILGQKVEFLVSFYNNEISEKSEIFDDQFSVERPDGSNFTLKIRSTKLEDSAMYFCASSAGAGSDSNDGYTFGSGTRLTVV.

V and J are TRBV18 and TRBJ2-3; perhaps TRBD1 as D (6 bases). V gave up 2 bases and J gave up 2 bases, with 8 bases separating them. Looked up from germline, CDR1 is KGHSH and CDR2 is LQKENI. The CDR3 covers 14 residues. DNA for the CDR3: TGTGCCAGCTCACCAACAGGGACCACAGATACGCAGTATTTT. Translating it yields CASSPTGTTDTQYF.

V is TRBV11-2 and J is TRBJ2-1, with 7 bases fitting TRBD2. The germline V gene encodes CDR1 SGHAT and CDR2 FQNNGV. The V gene end was trimmed by 5 bases and the J gene end by 2 bases; junction bases not matched to a gene: 6. There are 15 residues in the CDR3. CDR3 in DNA: TGTGCCAGCAGCGCGCGGGGGACGCCCTACAATGAGCAGTTCTTC. Its protein product is CASSARGTPYNEQFF.

This chain joins TRBV7-2 and TRBJ1-5; D possibly corresponds to TRBD1 (5 bases). Germline lookup yields CDR1 SGHTA and CDR2 FQGNSA. The CDR3 length is 13 residues. Trimming stripped 2 bases from V and 6 bases from J, with 8 bases between. The CDR3 nucleotides read TGTGCCAGCAGCTTACCAGGGACTCAGCCCCAGCATTTT. This gives the protein CASSLPGTQPQHF.

The genes are TRBV5-1 and TRBJ1-4, with a tentative D call TRBD1 (5 bases). This CDR3 contains 17 residues. Germline V gene sequence: CDR1 SGHRS, CDR2 YFSETQ. V lost 0 bases and J 1 base, leaving 13 bases between the germline ends. The CDR3 region is CASSLAMGGGTNEKLFF. CDR3 DNA sequence: TGCGCCAGCAGCTTGGCTATGGGGGGTGGAACTAATGAAAAACTGTTTTTT. The complete variable domain, with remaining parts taken from reference TRBV5-1 and TRBJ1-4, reads KAGVTQTPRYLIKTRGQQVTLSCSPISGHRSVSWYQQTPGQGLQFLFEYFSETQRNKGNFPGRFSGRQFSNSRSEMNVSTLELGDSALYLCASSLAMGGGTNEKLFFGSGTQLSVL.

This clone showed up just once. CDR3 sequence reads: CASSLVSGHAYGYTF. CDR3 sequence (DNA): TGTGCCAGCAGCTTGGTTTCAGGGCATGCCTATGGCTACACCTTC. The rearrangement links TRBV5-4 to TRBJ1-2; a possible D gene is TRBD1 (5 bases). V gave up 0 bases and J gave up 4 bases, with 13 bases separating them. This CDR3 contains 15 residues. CDR1 and CDR2 from the germline V gene are SGHNT and YYREEE (reference sequence). The full variable domain, completed using reference TRBV5-4 and TRBJ1-2, is ETGVTQSPTHLIKTRGQQVTLRCSSQSGHNTVSWYQQALGQGPQFIFQYYREEENGRGNFPPRFSGLQFPNYSSELNVNALELDDSALYLCASSLVSGHAYGYTFGSGTRLTVV.

This chain connects TRBV4-1 to TRBJ2-3; 10 nucleotides agree with TRBD2. Trimming at V came to 4 bases and at J to 4 bases, leaving 5 bases not matched to a gene. Germline V gene lookup returns CDR1 MGHRA and CDR2 YSYEKL. The CDR3 covers 15 residues. CDR3 nucleotide sequence: TGCGCCAGCAGCCTAGCGGGGGGCGGGGCAGATACGCAGTATTTT. Translating it yields CASSLAGGGADTQYF.

V is TRBV7-9 and J is TRBJ2-7; the match to TRBD2 covers 10 bases. Germline V gene data show CDR1 as SEHNR and CDR2 as FQNEAQ (reference sequence). This CDR3 comprises 15 residues. V shed 3 bases, J shed 4 bases, and the junction held 6 bases outside the gene matches. The CDR3: CASSFRTSGLYEQYF. CDR3 bases: TGTGCCAGCAGCTTTCGGACTAGCGGTTTGTACGAGCAGTACTTC.

This clone was found a few times. The V and J genes are TRBV2 and TRBJ2-1; no reliable D call. Germline loops: CDR1 SNHLY, CDR2 FYNNEI. V lost 3 bases and J 1 base, leaving 10 bases between the germline ends. The CDR3 extends over 15 amino acids. Here the CDR3 reads CASSDSGGSYNEQFF. The CDR3 bases are TGTGCCAGCAGTGACTCCGGTGGGTCCTACAATGAGCAGTTCTTC.

Only one count was recorded for this clone. The genes are TRBV6-5 and TRBJ1-4; no firm D call. The germline gives CDR1 MNHEY, CDR2 SVGAGI. V was clipped by 7 bases and J by 0 bases, with 12 bases between them. The CDR3 totals 15 residues. The CDR3: CASTLRGATNEKLFF. The CDR3 bases are TGTGCCAGCACCCTACGGGGTGCAACTAATGAAAAACTGTTTTTT.

The chain has TRBV28 and TRBJ1-2; the D gene is possibly TRBD1 (5 bases). Germline CDR1 and CDR2: MDHEN and SYDVKM. The CDR3 consists of 12 residues. V was cut by 4 bases and J by 7 bases, with 10 bases left in between. The CDR3 loop is CASSYAQGGYTF. The CDR3 DNA reads as TGTGCCAGCAGTTACGCTCAGGGTGGCTACACCTTC.

The sample holds a few counts of this clone. The chain has TRBV13 and TRBJ2-7; D may be TRBD2 (7 bases). From germline, CDR1 is PRHDT and CDR2 FYEKMQ (reference sequence). The CDR3 sequence is 14 residues long. The V and J ends lost 4 bases and 3 bases respectively, with 13 bases between them. CDR3 sequence reads: CASSSQGRVYEQYF. CDR3 DNA sequence: TGTGCCAGCAGCTCGCAGGGGAGGGTCTACGAGCAGTACTTC.

This clone appeared a few times. The rearrangement links TRBV5-1 to TRBJ1-5; 8 positions match TRBD1. Germline lookup yields CDR1 SGHRS and CDR2 YFSETQ. V shed 3 bases, J shed 6 bases, and the junction held 11 bases outside the gene matches. The CDR3 spans 16 residues. CDR3 region: CASSSTPGQAIQPQHF. The CDR3 region has the DNA TGCGCCAGCAGCTCGACTCCGGGACAGGCGATTCAGCCCCAGCATTTT.

The chain carries TRBV29-1 and TRBJ2-5; 11 bases line up with TRBD2. V gave up 7 bases and J gave up 5 bases; unmatched junction bases: 18. CDR1 and CDR2 (germline): SQVTM, ANQGSEA. This CDR3 spans 17 amino acids. CDR3 sequence (DNA): TGCAGCGCACCGGGACTAGCGGAAAGCCAAGAATGGGAGACCCAGTACTTC. It yields the protein CSAPGLAESQEWETQYF.

The genes are TRBV11-3 and TRBJ2-1, with 9 bases matching TRBD2. The germline V gene encodes CDR1 SGHNT and CDR2 YENEEA. The CDR3 runs to 17 residues. Losses at the gene ends were 5 bases for V and 9 bases for J; bases not matched to a gene: 17. The CDR3 is CASSPSFAGGLIGEQFF. The CDR3 coding sequence is TGTGCCAGCAGCCCCAGTTTCGCGGGGGGGCTTATAGGTGAGCAGTTCTTC.

This clone was picked up a small number of times. This chain joins TRBV7-2 and TRBJ2-3, with 14 bases fitting TRBD2. V lost 6 bases, J lost 12 bases, and 8 bases stayed unmatched. Germline V CDR1 and CDR2: SGHTA, FQGNSA. The CDR3 totals 14 residues. CDR3 region: CASSGTSGSFRQYF. The CDR3, as DNA: TGTGCCAGCAGTGGGACTAGCGGGAGTTTCCGTCAGTATTTT.

The rearrangement links TRBV11-2 to TRBJ1-6; D perhaps matches TRBD1 (6 bases). V shed 5 bases and J shed 9 bases, with 17 bases lying between them. The V gene's germline CDR1 is SGHAT and CDR2 FQNNGV. This CDR3 is 15 amino acids long. The CDR3 spells CASSPTTGLGSPLHF. As DNA, the CDR3 is TGTGCCAGCAGCCCCACGACAGGCTTGGGTTCACCCCTCCACTTT.

Only a few counts were recorded for this clone. The gene calls are TRBV14 and TRBJ1-1, with D possibly being TRBD1 (6 bases). The CDR3 extends over 16 amino acids. The germline gives CDR1 SGHDN, CDR2 FVKESK. The V and J ends lost 0 bases and 0 bases respectively, with 11 bases between them. The CDR3 loop reads CASSQDLGGMNTEAFF. The DNA of the CDR3 is TGTGCCAGCAGCCAAGATCTAGGGGGTATGAACACTGAAGCTTTCTTT.